The 28 T cell receptor beta chains reported below all come from one sample, sequenced in a study of post-analysis software for immune sequencing data. Points from the study as a whole: TRBV segments more frequent in patients than in controls numbered five and included TRBV5-6, TRBV5-1 and TRBV20-1.

These receptors have no identified antigens. TCR beta cDNA libraries had unique molecular identifiers. MiXCR, run by TCRdb on the PCR reads, gives a single entry per CDR3 protein. Here the sample spans over 700,000 distinct CDR3 sequences, 25% to 30% being singletons. Specimen: blood. The receptor set was obtained from a girl aged 10 to 17 with multiple sclerosis.

The V gene is TRBV7-2, the J gene TRBJ1-1, with TRBD1 identical over 9 bases. The germline V gene encodes CDR1 SGHTA and CDR2 FQGNSA. V was clipped by 4 bases and J by 5 bases; unmatched bases: 5. The CDR3 runs to 14 residues. The CDR3 here is CASSYRGRRTEAFF. CDR3 coding DNA: TGTGCCAGCAGCTACAGGGGGCGGAGGACTGAAGCTTTCTTT.

This clonotype was counted ten times or more. The chain couples TRBV7-2 to TRBJ2-6; D gene uncertain. Between the trimmed V and J ends, which lost 5 bases and 4 bases, there was a span of 6 bases. CDR3 length equals 13 residues. Germline CDR1 is SGHTA and CDR2 is FQGNSA. DNA of the CDR3: TGTGCCAGCAGCCTCAGGGGGGCCAACGTCCTGACTTTC. Its protein product is CASSLRGANVLTF.

The chain joins TRBV6-1 to TRBJ1-2, with D uncertain. V lost 6 bases and J 8 bases, leaving 13 bases between the germline ends. The CDR3 totals 12 residues. Germline V gene lookup returns CDR1 MNHNS and CDR2 SASEGT. As DNA, the CDR3 is TGTGCCAGCAGGGGCGGGTCGAAGGGCTACACCTTC. Protein: CASRGGSKGYTF.

As regards this clonotype: A read error may be the cause here, since a much bigger clone is one base away. The gene calls are TRBV7-2 and TRBJ2-6; D is unresolved. V was shortened by 6 bases and J by 4 bases, with 7 bases between the two germline ends. Germline V gives CDR1 SGHTA, CDR2 FQGNSA. This CDR3 is 13 amino acids long. CDR3 nucleotides: TGTGCCAGCAGGAACCCCGGGGCCAACGTCCTGACTTTC. Translating it yields CASRNPGANVLTF.

The sample holds a few counts of this clonotype. This chain connects TRBV7-9 to TRBJ1-6, with TRBD1 matching 9 bases. V was pared by 5 bases and J by 10 bases, with 15 bases of the junction left unmatched. The CDR3 runs to 17 residues. Germline lookup yields CDR1 SEHNR and CDR2 FQNEAQ (reference sequence). The CDR3 nucleotides read TGTGCCAGCAGCCTTGAATTGGGGACAGGGAAGGAATCACCCCTCCACTTT. Protein: CASSLELGTGKESPLHF.

The gene calls are TRBV7-2 and TRBJ2-1; TRBD2 agrees at 12 bases. Trimming at V came to 8 bases and at J to 13 bases, leaving 15 bases not matched to a gene. The CDR3 consists of 15 residues. Germline CDR1 SGHTA, CDR2 FQGNSA. CDR3 sequence (DNA): TGTGCCAGCGGAAGACTAGCGGGAGATTCTGCGACCCAGTTCTTC. It is translated as CASGRLAGDSATQFF.

This clonotype was seen only a few times. The gene calls are TRBV11-2 and TRBJ2-5, with no clear D. Germline-derived CDR1 and CDR2 are SGHAT and FQNNGV. This CDR3 contains 14 residues. V lost 1 base, J lost 1 base, and 7 bases lay in between. DNA for the CDR3: TGTGCCAGCAGCTTAGGGACCATCCAAGAGACCCAGTACTTC. It codes for CASSLGTIQETQYF.

This clonotype occurred once. V usage is TRBV10-3 and J usage is TRBJ1-5; unclear D gene. Germline values: CDR1 ENHRY, CDR2 SYGVKD. Trimming took off 6 bases at V and 3 bases at J, with 15 bases between the two ends. The CDR3 length is 15 residues. CDR3 in DNA: TGTGCCATCAGCGAAGGACCACAGATCAATCAGCCCCAGCATTTT. It is translated as CAISEGPQINQPQHF.

This clonotype was picked up a small number of times. The chain links TRBV5-5 to TRBJ2-3, with D possibly being TRBD1 (6 bases). V was pared by 6 bases and J by 0 bases, with 20 bases between. CDR1 is SGHKS and CDR2 is YYEKEE in the germline V gene (reference sequence). The CDR3 is 17 amino acids. CDR3 sequence (DNA): TGTGCCAGCACCGAAAAAGGGGGACCAGGGAGCACAGATACGCAGTATTTT. Amino acid sequence: CASTEKGGPGSTDTQYF.

J is TRBJ2-5 and V is TRBV3-1; D is unclear. Between the trimmed V and J ends, which lost 1 base and 7 bases, there was a span of 7 bases. The CDR3 covers 12 residues. Germline CDR1 is LGHDT and CDR2 is YNNKEL (reference sequence). CDR3 in amino acids: CASSQVSGTQYF. CDR3 sequence (DNA): TGTGCCAGCAGCCAAGTGTCGGGGACCCAGTACTTC.

The J gene is TRBJ2-1, the V gene TRBV9; 7 bases align to TRBD1. J was trimmed by 5 bases and V by 0 bases; bases with no gene match: 8. CDR3 size: 16 residues. Germline CDR1 and CDR2: SGDLS and YYNGEE. CDR3 protein: CASSVGGRDSHNEQFF. CDR3 nucleotides: TGTGCCAGCAGCGTAGGGGGAAGGGACAGCCACAATGAGCAGTTCTTC.

Turning to this clonotype: This could be a read error, since a much larger clone is one nucleotide away. The CDR3: CASSGQGDNEQFF. CDR3 DNA sequence: TGTGCCAGCAGTGGACAGGGGGACAATGAGCAGTTCTTC. The rearrangement uses TRBV6-2 or TRBV6-3 and TRBJ2-1, with 10 bases fitting TRBD1. Germline V gives CDR1 MNHEY, CDR2 SVGEGT. After removal of 5 bases from V and 5 bases from J, the junction contained 0 bases not matched to a gene. The CDR3 covers 13 residues.

The chain combines TRBV7-2 with TRBJ2-5; TRBD1 aligns across 7 bases. CDR1 is SGHTA, CDR2 FQGNSA, per germline. This CDR3 has 15 residues. With V trimmed by 5 bases and J by 0 bases, 6 bases remained unmatched. The CDR3 nucleotides read TGTGCCAGCAGCCCAGACAGGGCATACCAAGAGACCCAGTACTTC. Translation: CASSPDRAYQETQYF.

This clonotype was found many times. V gene TRBV29-1 combines with J gene TRBJ2-5, with no clear D. The germline V and J ends were trimmed by 5 bases and 5 bases, with 6 bases remaining between them. The length of the CDR3 is 10 residues. From germline, CDR1 is SQVTM and CDR2 ANQGSEA. The DNA of the CDR3 is TGCAGCGTTTCGGAGGAGACCCAGTACTTC. Protein sequence: CSVSEETQYF.

In this sample, this clonotype turned up many times. The rearrangement links TRBV29-1 to TRBJ2-7; D unresolved. V was clipped by 5 bases and J by 2 bases, with 10 bases between them. The CDR3 sequence is 12 residues long. Germline V gene sequence: CDR1 SQVTM, CDR2 ANQGSEA. The CDR3 DNA reads as TGCAGCGTTAGAAGGAACACCTACGAGCAGTACTTC. This encodes CSVRRNTYEQYF.

This clonotype was observed a handful of times. The chain uses TRBV20-1 and TRBJ2-5; unclear D gene. The ends were cut back, 3 bases at V and 4 bases at J, with 9 bases in the middle. This CDR3 has 12 amino acids. Germline values: CDR1 DFQATT, CDR2 SNEGSKA (reference sequence). The CDR3 coding sequence is TGCAGTGCTAGGGACCGCGGAGAGACCCAGTACTTC. It specifies CSARDRGETQYF.

This clonotype was detected a few times. The CDR3 DNA reads as TGCAGTGCTAGACCGGGGGACAGGGTTAGCGGGATCTACAATGAGCAGTTCTTC. The encoded protein is CSARPGDRVSGIYNEQFF. The V and J genes are TRBV20-1 and TRBJ2-1, with a tentative D call TRBD1 (9 bases). This CDR3 is built from 18 residues. Germline loops: CDR1 DFQATT, CDR2 SNEGSKA (reference sequence). Trimming left V 2 bases short and J 3 bases short, with 23 bases between.

This clonotype was seen only a few times. The chain recombines TRBV7-6 with TRBJ2-7; 11 positions match TRBD2. The CDR3 has 16 amino acids. With 5 bases clipped from V and 3 bases from J, the junction kept 9 bases outside the gene matches. CDR1 SGHVS and CDR2 FNYEAQ come from the germline V gene. This chain's CDR3 is CASSPGTSGPYYEQYF. CDR3 DNA sequence: TGTGCCAGCAGCCCGGGGACTAGCGGACCCTACTACGAGCAGTACTTC. The whole variable domain, filled in from reference TRBV7-6 and TRBJ2-7, reads GAGVSQSPRYKVTKRGQDVALRCDPISGHVSLYWYRQALGQGPEFLTYFNYEAQQDKSGLPNDRFSAERPEGSISTLTIQRTEQRDSAMYRCASSPGTSGPYYEQYFGPGTRLTVT.

The chain carries TRBV7-8 and TRBJ2-5, with 12 bases aligning to TRBD1. The assigned J gene may be wrong: the sequence end matches TRBJ2-7 better. CDR3 length: 16 residues. The germline gives CDR1 SGHVS, CDR2 FQNEAQ. The CDR3 DNA reads as TGTGCCAGCAGCTCTAATTCCGGGACAGGGGGCCACGAGCAGTACTTC. It translates to CASSSNSGTGGHEQYF.

This clonotype was picked up a small number of times. The chain combines TRBV7-9 with TRBJ1-1; D not resolved. The germline V and J ends were trimmed by 5 bases and 5 bases, with 15 bases remaining between them. Germline V gene data show CDR1 as SEHNR and CDR2 as FQNEAQ (reference sequence). The CDR3 contains 14 residues. CDR3 amino acids: CASSPGPPKTEAFF. DNA for the CDR3: TGTGCCAGCAGCCCGGGCCCCCCGAAGACTGAAGCTTTCTTT. Variable domain in full (rest from reference TRBV7-9 and TRBJ1-1): DTGVSQNPRHKITKRGQNVTFRCDPISEHNRLYWYRQTLGQGPEFLTYFQNEAQLEKSRLLSDRFSAERPKGSFSTLEIQRTEQGDSAMYLCASSPGPPKTEAFFGQGTRLTVV.

This clonotype was seen a few times. The V gene is TRBV29-1, the J gene TRBJ2-2; possible D gene TRBD2, 5 bases. The CDR3 consists of 13 residues. V gave up 6 bases and J gave up 0 bases, with 8 bases separating them. Per the germline V gene, CDR1 is SQVTM and CDR2 is ANQGSEA. The DNA of the CDR3 is TGCAGCGTAGGAGGACCGAACACCGGGGAGCTGTTTTTT. Translating gives CSVGGPNTGELFF.

This clonotype was observed a single time. The chain recombines TRBV14 with TRBJ2-7; a possible D gene is TRBD1 (5 bases). This CDR3 spans 15 amino acids. Trimming removed 1 base at V and 2 bases at J, with 12 bases between. Germline assignment: CDR1 SGHDN and CDR2 FVKESK. The CDR3 DNA is TGTGCCAGCAGCCAAGTATACAGGCCACCCTACGAGCAGTACTTC. Translated, it gives CASSQVYRPPYEQYF.

A word on this clonotype: An end of the junction differs from the germline gene, which may be a read error. V and J are TRBV5-1 and TRBJ2-5; 9 positions agree with TRBD1. Gene TRBJ2-7 matches the end of the DNA better, so the J call may be wrong. CDR3 length: 15 amino acids. Germline V gene lookup returns CDR1 SGHRS and CDR2 YFSETQ. The CDR3 loop reads CTSSHGTGYFDEQYF. For the CDR3, the DNA is TGCACCAGCAGCCATGGGACAGGGTACTTCGACGAGCAGTACTTC.

The chain carries TRBV29-1 and TRBJ2-5; 7 bases line up with TRBD1. The CDR3 covers 14 residues. The germline gives CDR1 SQVTM, CDR2 ANQGSEA. V lost 7 bases, J lost 4 bases, and 12 bases stayed unmatched. The CDR3 region is CSAILGGVRETQYF. DNA for the CDR3: TGCAGCGCCATACTAGGGGGCGTCCGAGAGACCCAGTACTTC. Variable domain in full (rest from reference TRBV29-1 and TRBJ2-5): SAVISQKPSRDICQRGTSLTIQCQVDSQVTMMFWYRQQPGQSLTLIATANQGSEATYESGFVIDKFPISRPNLTFSTLTVSNMSPEDSSIYLCSAILGGVRETQYFGPGTRLLVL.

The chain uses TRBV2 and TRBJ1-1; D perhaps matches TRBD1 (5 bases). The CDR3 totals 13 residues. Germline CDR1 reads SNHLY; CDR2 reads FYNNEI. Trimming took 4 bases from V and 0 from J, leaving 6 bases between them. The CDR3 protein is CASSGQLNTEAFF. CDR3 nucleotide sequence: TGTGCCAGCAGTGGACAGCTGAACACTGAAGCTTTCTTT.

This clonotype was detected many times. The chain combines TRBV20-1 with TRBJ2-7, with 13 bases matching TRBD2. This CDR3 is built from 15 residues. Trimming took 4 bases from V and 3 from J; bases not matched to a gene: 6. Germline V lookup: CDR1 DFQATT, CDR2 SNEGSKA (reference sequence). The CDR3 sequence: CSATGLAGVNYEQYF. CDR3 bases: TGCAGTGCTACCGGACTAGCGGGAGTAAACTACGAGCAGTACTTC.

The chain links TRBV7-2 to TRBJ2-5; D is unclear. CDR1 and CDR2 (germline): SGHTA, FQGNSA. This CDR3 comprises 14 residues. Trimming took 0 bases from V and 11 from J, leaving 16 bases between them. The CDR3 spells CASSLADPENEQYF. The CDR3, as DNA: TGTGCCAGCAGCTTAGCAGACCCCGAAAATGAGCAGTACTTC.

The V and J genes are TRBV7-9 and TRBJ1-1; D uncertain. Trimming took 2 bases from V and 0 from J, leaving 4 bases between them. This CDR3 spans 13 amino acids. Germline-derived CDR1 and CDR2 are SEHNR and FQNEAQ (reference sequence). This CDR3 is CASSLPLNTEAFF. Written as DNA, the CDR3 is TGTGCCAGCAGCTTACCGCTGAACACTGAAGCTTTCTTT. Drawing the rest from reference TRBV7-9 and TRBJ1-1, the complete variable domain is DTGVSQNPRHKITKRGQNVTFRCDPISEHNRLYWYRQTLGQGPEFLTYFQNEAQLEKSRLLSDRFSAERPKGSFSTLEIQRTEQGDSAMYLCASSLPLNTEAFFGQGTRLTVV.